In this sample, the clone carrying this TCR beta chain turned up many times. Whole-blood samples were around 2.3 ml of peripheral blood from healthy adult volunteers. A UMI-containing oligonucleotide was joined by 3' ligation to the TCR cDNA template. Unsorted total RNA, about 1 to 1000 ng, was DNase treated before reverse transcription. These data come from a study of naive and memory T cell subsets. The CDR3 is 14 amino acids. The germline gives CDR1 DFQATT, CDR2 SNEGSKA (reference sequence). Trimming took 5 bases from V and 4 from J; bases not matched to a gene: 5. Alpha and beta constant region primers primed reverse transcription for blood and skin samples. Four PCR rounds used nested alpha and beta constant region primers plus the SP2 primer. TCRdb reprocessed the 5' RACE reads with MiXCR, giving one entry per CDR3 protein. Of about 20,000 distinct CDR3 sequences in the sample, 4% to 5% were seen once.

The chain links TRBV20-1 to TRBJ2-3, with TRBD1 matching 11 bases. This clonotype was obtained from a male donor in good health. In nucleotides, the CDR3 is TGCAGTGCTTCCGGGACAGGGGGTGCAGATACGCAGTATTTT. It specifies CSASGTGGADTQYF.